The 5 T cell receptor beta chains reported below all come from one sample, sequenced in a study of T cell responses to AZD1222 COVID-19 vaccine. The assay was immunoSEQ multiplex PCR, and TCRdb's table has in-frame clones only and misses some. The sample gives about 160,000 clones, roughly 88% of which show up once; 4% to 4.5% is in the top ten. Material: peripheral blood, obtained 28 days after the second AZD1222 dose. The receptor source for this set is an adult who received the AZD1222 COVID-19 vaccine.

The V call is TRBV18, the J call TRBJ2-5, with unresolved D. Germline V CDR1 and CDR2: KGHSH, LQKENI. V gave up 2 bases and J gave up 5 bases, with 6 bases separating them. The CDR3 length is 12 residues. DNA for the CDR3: TGTGCCAGCTCACCATTGGGGGAGACCCAGTACTTC. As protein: CASSPLGETQYF. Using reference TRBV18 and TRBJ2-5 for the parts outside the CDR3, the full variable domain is NAGVMQNPRHLVRRRGQEARLRCSPMKGHSHVYWYRQLPEEGLKFMVYLQKENIIDESGMPKERFSAEFPKEGPSILRIQQVVRGDSAAYFCASSPLGETQYFGPGTRLLVL.

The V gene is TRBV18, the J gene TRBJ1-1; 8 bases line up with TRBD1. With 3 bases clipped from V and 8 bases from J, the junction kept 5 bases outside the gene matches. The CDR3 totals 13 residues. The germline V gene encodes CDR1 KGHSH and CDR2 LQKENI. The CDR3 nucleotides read TGTGCCAGCTCACCTTCGAGACAGGGGGAAGCTTTCTTT. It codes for CASSPSRQGEAFF.

The CDR3: CASSYGGDQPQHF. CDR3 bases: TGTGCCAGCAGTTATGGGGGGGATCAGCCCCAGCATTTT. V is TRBV12-3 or TRBV12-4 and J is TRBJ1-5; the D gene is possibly TRBD1 (5 bases). The CDR3 sequence is 13 residues long. Trimming removed 4 bases at V and 5 bases at J, with 9 bases between.

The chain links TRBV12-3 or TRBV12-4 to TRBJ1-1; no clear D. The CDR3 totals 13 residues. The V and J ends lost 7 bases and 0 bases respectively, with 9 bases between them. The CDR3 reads CASTNAVNTEAFF. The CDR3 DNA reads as TGTGCCAGCACCAATGCAGTGAACACTGAAGCTTTCTTT.

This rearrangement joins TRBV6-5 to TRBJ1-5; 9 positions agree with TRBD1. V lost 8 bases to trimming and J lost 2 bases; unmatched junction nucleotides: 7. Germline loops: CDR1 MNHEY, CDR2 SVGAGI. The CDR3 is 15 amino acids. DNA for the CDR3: TGTGCCAGCGGGACAGGGAACGTCGGCAATCAGCCCCAGCATTTT. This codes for CASGTGNVGNQPQHF.